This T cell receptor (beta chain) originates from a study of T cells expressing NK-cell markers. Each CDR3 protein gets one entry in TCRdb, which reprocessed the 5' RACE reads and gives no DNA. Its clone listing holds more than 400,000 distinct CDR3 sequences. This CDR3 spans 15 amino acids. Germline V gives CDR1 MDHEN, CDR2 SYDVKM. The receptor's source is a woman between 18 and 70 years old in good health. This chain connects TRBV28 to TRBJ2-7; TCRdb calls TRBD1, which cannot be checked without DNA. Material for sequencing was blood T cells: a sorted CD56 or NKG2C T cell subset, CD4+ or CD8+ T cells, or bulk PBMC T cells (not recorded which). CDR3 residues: CATAARGGKYLEQYF. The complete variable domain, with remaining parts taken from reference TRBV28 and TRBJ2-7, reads DVKVTQSSRYLVKRTGEKVFLECVQDMDHENMFWYRQDPGLGLRLIYFSYDVKMKEKGDIPEGYSVSREKKERFSLILESASTNQTSMYLCATAARGGKYLEQYFGPGTRLTVT.